The clone carrying this TCR beta chain turned up a few times. What it binds is not known. This sample is part of a study of CD8 T cells in ankylosing spondylitis. Overall study findings and caveats: Relatively scarce in peripheral blood, disease-linked clones were CD8+. Ankylosing spondylitis blood appeared to be characterized by a TCR beta motif of 8 or 9 highly homologous variants. Disease-linked clones reportedly showed significant enrichment in matched ankylosing spondylitis synovial fluid. In reactive arthritis synovial fluid and blood, some motif variants had been reported before.

The CDR3 is 17 amino acids. J lost 2 bases, V lost 5 bases, and 5 bases had no gene match. Germline V gives CDR1 MNHEY, CDR2 SVGEGT. Quantitative 5'-RACE with molecular barcodes produced the TCR beta libraries. TCRdb recomputed calls from the 5' RACE reads with MiXCR, one row per CDR3 protein. The table includes a few hundred thousand distinct CDR3 sequences, around 8% detected once. Sequenced sample: blood, either unsorted or a sorted T cell fraction (not recorded which). This rearrangement joins TRBV6-2 or TRBV6-3 to TRBJ2-1, with 14 bases matching TRBD2. The source of this sequence is a male donor with ankylosing spondylitis. The CDR3: CASSRLAGGPPYNEQFF. The CDR3 DNA sequence: TGTGCCAGCAGTCGACTAGCGGGAGGGCCGCCCTACAATGAGCAGTTCTTC.